This TCR beta chain is drawn from a study of regulatory T cells in long-lasting Graves disease. At the level of the study: With positive TSH receptor antibodies and over 5 years of antithyroid drugs, Graves' disease was considered persistent.

The authors built TCR beta libraries using iRepertoire HTBI primers and Arm-PCR of CDR3 regions. MiXCR, applied by TCRdb to the multiplex PCR reads, yields one record per CDR3 protein. This sample yields roughly 500,000 distinct CDR3 sequences, of which roughly 21% are seen a single time; roughly 7.7% belongs to the top ten. Time point in this sample: persistent/refractory GD, antithyroid drugs over 5 years with positive TRAb. RNA isolated from PBMCs was used to make the TCR library. As collected, the peripheral blood samples measured 7.5 to 9 milliliters each and went into EDTA tubes. V was pared by 7 bases and J by 0 bases, with 16 bases between. The CDR3 length is 16 residues. Study-wide findings and caveats: There was favoring of TRBV28, TRBJ1-2 and TRBJ2-5 in persistent disease.

Note on this clonotype: Its matching antigen is unknown.

This clonotype was sampled from a female donor with Graves disease. The chain recombines TRBV12-3 or TRBV12-4 with TRBJ1-3; no firm D call. The sequenced sample was peripheral blood mononuclear cells (PBMCs), obtained when the disease was refractory, from a patient treated with antithyroid drugs. This CDR3 reads CASNFFGRGSGNTIYF. For the CDR3, the DNA is TGTGCCAGCAATTTTTTCGGCAGAGGCTCTGGAAACACCATATATTTT.